The 8 T cell receptor beta chains presented below share a single source sample, sequenced in a study of beta chain features in type 1 diabetes. The whole isolated RNA underwent reverse transcription, so sequencing captured expressed TCRB transcripts. Assay: immunoSEQ multiplex PCR; the TCRdb copy retains only in-frame clones and omits some. The sample contains hundreds of thousands of clones, about a sixth of which appear only once. The sample was naive CD4+ T cells from blood. Source of these receptors: a man aged 18 to 30 in good health.

The chain is built from TRBV18 and TRBJ2-7; D could derive from TRBD1 or TRBD2 (5 bases each). V shed 1 base and J shed 0 bases, with 10 bases lying between them. The CDR3 sequence is 15 residues long. Looked up from germline, CDR1 is KGHSH and CDR2 is LQKENI. CDR3 nucleotide sequence: TGTGCCAGCTCACCACGGGACGGCAGCTCCTACGAGCAGTACTTC. It encodes CASSPRDGSSYEQYF.

The chain carries TRBV28 and TRBJ2-7; a possible D gene is TRBD2 (6 bases). CDR1 is MDHEN, CDR2 SYDVKM, per germline. The V end was cut by 3 bases, the J end by 3 bases, with 18 bases between. This CDR3 has 16 amino acids. CDR3 bases: TGTGCCAGCAGTTTCTGGCTGGGACTGGGTAACTACGAGCAGTACTTC. It yields the protein CASSFWLGLGNYEQYF.

This chain links TRBV29-1 with TRBJ2-4, with D possibly being TRBD2 (7 bases). The CDR3 has 15 residues. V lost 7 bases to trimming and J lost 6 bases, with 22 bases between them. CDR1 is SQVTM, CDR2 ANQGSEA, per germline. The CDR3 loop is CSADARGGSSNIQYF. As DNA, the CDR3 is TGCAGCGCAGACGCAAGGGGGGGCAGTTCAAACATTCAGTACTTC. The full variable domain, in which reference TRBV29-1 and TRBJ2-4 provide the parts outside the CDR3, is SAVISQKPSRDICQRGTSLTIQCQVDSQVTMMFWYRQQPGQSLTLIATANQGSEATYESGFVIDKFPISRPNLTFSTLTVSNMSPEDSSIYLCSADARGGSSNIQYFGAGTRLSVL.

This clone was recorded a few times. The J gene is TRBJ2-7, the V gene TRBV7-9; 10 nucleotides agree with TRBD2. Germline loops: CDR1 SEHNR, CDR2 FQNEAQ (reference sequence). The ends lost 2 bases at V and 3 bases at J; junction bases unmatched: 4. This CDR3 is built from 15 residues. CDR3 in DNA: TGTGCCAGCAGCTTATCCGCTAGCGGGAGCTACGAGCAGTACTTC. Translating it yields CASSLSASGSYEQYF.

There are a few counts of this clone. The chain uses TRBV2 and TRBJ2-2; perhaps D is TRBD1 or TRBD2 (6 bases each). CDR3 size: 14 residues. The germline V gene encodes CDR1 SNHLY and CDR2 FYNNEI. Trimming removed 7 bases from V and 6 bases from J, with 15 bases in between. This CDR3 is CASTGASQSGELFF. The CDR3 DNA reads as TGTGCCAGCACGGGGGCTAGTCAGTCCGGGGAGCTGTTTTTT.

Notes on this clone: Other DNA sequences from this sample encode an identical CDR3 as well. The gene calls are TRBV20-1 and TRBJ1-2; D uncertain. CDR1 and CDR2 (germline): DFQATT, SNEGSKA (reference sequence). Between the trimmed V and J ends, which lost 3 bases and 5 bases, there was a span of 7 bases. The CDR3 totals 11 residues. CDR3 amino acids: CSASTGYGYTF. CDR3 DNA: TGCAGTGCTAGTACCGGGTATGGCTACACCTTC.

This chain uses TRBV4-1 with TRBJ1-2; D is undetermined. The CDR3 totals 15 residues. CDR1 and CDR2 (germline): MGHRA, YSYEKL. The ends were cut back, 3 bases at V and 5 bases at J, with 16 bases in the middle. The CDR3 is CASSQTETGQYGYTF. Here the CDR3 DNA reads TGCGCCAGCAGCCAGACTGAAACGGGTCAATATGGCTACACCTTC.

This chain uses TRBV9 with TRBJ2-2; possible D gene TRBD2, 6 bases. CDR3 length: 15 amino acids. Trimming left V 1 base short and J 1 base short, with 8 bases between. Germline assignment: CDR1 SGDLS and CDR2 YYNGEE. The CDR3 DNA reads TGTGCCAGCAGCGTAATCGGGGGGAACACCGGGGAGCTGTTTTTT. As protein: CASSVIGGNTGELFF.